This entry lists 21 T cell receptor beta chains sequenced from one sample in a study of shared clonotypes between healthy human individuals. It was CD45RO-negative cells, positively selected for CCR7, that made up naive CD8 cells, with terminally differentiated effector memory CD45RA+ cells excluded. Measured with immunoSEQ multiplex PCR; TCRdb has only the in-frame clones, and not every one. The profile covers some 2 million clones, with less than 95% appearing a single time and roughly 1.1% taken by the ten largest. The sequencing sample was made of naive CD8+ T cells sorted from blood. These receptors came from a man aged 18-30 years in good health.

With respect to this clone: Other DNA sequences in this specimen translate into the identical CDR3. V usage is TRBV27 and J usage is TRBJ2-7; 8 bases align to TRBD2. V trimming: 3 bases; J trimming: 1 base; junction bases outside the gene matches: 2. This CDR3 is built from 14 residues. CDR1 and CDR2 (germline): MNHEY, SMNVEV (reference sequence). DNA of the CDR3: TGTGCCAGCAGTTTGACTAGCGCTTCCTACGAGCAGTACTTC. This codes for CASSLTSASYEQYF.

The V and J genes are TRBV29-1 and TRBJ2-5, with TRBD2 identical over 9 bases. The CDR3 covers 17 residues. Per the germline V gene, CDR1 is SQVTM and CDR2 is ANQGSEA. The J segment lost 2 bases and the V segment lost 6 bases, leaving 16 bases of the junction unmatched. The CDR3 region is CSVPLAGAGFEQETQYF. In nucleotides, the CDR3 is TGCAGCGTCCCTTTAGCGGGGGCGGGCTTCGAACAAGAGACCCAGTACTTC.

This rearrangement joins TRBV11-3 to TRBJ2-1; 13 bases line up with TRBD2. The V and J ends lost 2 bases and 6 bases, in that order; junction bases with no gene match: 10. CDR1 SGHNT and CDR2 YENEEA come from the germline V gene. The CDR3 runs to 18 residues. The DNA for the CDR3 is TGTGCCAGCAGCTTATCGCAGACTAGCGGGAGGTGGGGCAATGAGCAGTTCTTC. It specifies CASSLSQTSGRWGNEQFF.

The V and J genes are TRBV28 and TRBJ2-5, with no clear D. V lost 4 bases to trimming and J lost 3 bases, with 9 bases between them. This CDR3 comprises 13 residues. Germline V gene lookup returns CDR1 MDHEN and CDR2 SYDVKM. CDR3 amino acids: CASSSPRKETQYF. The CDR3 DNA follows: TGTGCCAGCAGTTCGCCCAGGAAAGAGACCCAGTACTTC.

V gene TRBV13 combines with J gene TRBJ2-3, with TRBD1 identical over 11 bases. The CDR3 covers 20 residues. CDR1 PRHDT and CDR2 FYEKMQ come from the germline V gene (reference sequence). Trimming at V came to 5 bases and at J to 2 bases, leaving 18 bases not matched to a gene. The CDR3 nucleotides are TGTGCCAGCAGCGATACGGGACAGGGGGTATCCCTGGATACCACAGATACGCAGTATTTT. Protein product: CASSDTGQGVSLDTTDTQYF. Drawing the rest from reference TRBV13 and TRBJ2-3, the complete variable domain is AAGVIQSPRHLIKEKRETATLKCYPIPRHDTVYWYQQGPGQDPQFLISFYEKMQSDKGSIPDRFSAQQFSDYHSELNMSSLELGDSALYFCASSDTGQGVSLDTTDTQYFGPGTRLTVL.

Concerning this clone itself: Other nucleotide sequences from this sample produce the same CDR3. The rearrangement uses TRBV29-1 and TRBJ2-7, with TRBD1 matching over 8 bases. The J segment lost 2 bases and the V segment lost 3 bases, leaving 0 bases of the junction unmatched. The CDR3 runs 12 residues. Germline CDR1 and CDR2: SQVTM and ANQGSEA. Here the CDR3 DNA reads TGCAGCGTTGAGGACAGGGCCTACGAGCAGTACTTC. This codes for CSVEDRAYEQYF.

The chain combines TRBV19 with TRBJ2-1; the match to TRBD2 covers 8 bases. CDR1 LNHDA and CDR2 SQIVND come from the germline V gene (reference sequence). CDR3 length: 13 amino acids. Unmatched junction bases numbered 5, after V lost 10 bases and J lost 3 bases. For the CDR3, the DNA is TGTGCCACCCAGGGGACTAGCTACAATGAGCAGTTCTTC. It translates to CATQGTSYNEQFF.

The chain employs TRBV2 and TRBJ1-1; 8 positions agree with TRBD1. The CDR3 consists of 13 residues. CDR1 and CDR2 (germline): SNHLY, FYNNEI. V lost 8 bases, J lost 7 bases, and 9 bases stayed unmatched. CDR3 amino acids: CASSGQGQIEAFF. CDR3 bases: TGTGCCAGCTCCGGACAGGGCCAAATTGAAGCTTTCTTT.

In this sample, this clone turned up once. The CDR3 loop reads CASSQREVGANVLTF. CDR3 DNA sequence: TGTGCCAGCTCTCAGAGGGAGGTTGGGGCCAACGTCCTGACTTTC. V usage is TRBV18 and J usage is TRBJ2-6; weak D call: TRBD2 (6 bases). Germline V CDR1 and CDR2: KGHSH, LQKENI. Trimming shortened V by 6 bases and J by 3 bases, and 12 bases separated the two germline ends. This CDR3 is 15 amino acids long. Combining the CDR3 with reference TRBV18 and TRBJ2-6 gives the whole variable domain NAGVMQNPRHLVRRRGQEARLRCSPMKGHSHVYWYRQLPEEGLKFMVYLQKENIIDESGMPKERFSAEFPKEGPSILRIQQVVRGDSAAYFCASSQREVGANVLTFGAGSRLTVL.

This chain uses TRBV2 with TRBJ1-1, with 9 bases fitting TRBD1. Per germline, CDR1 SNHLY and CDR2 FYNNEI. V lost 6 bases and J lost 1; bases outside the gene matches: 3. This CDR3 comprises 14 residues. CDR3 nucleotides: TGTGCCAGCAGCCAGGGACAGGGGAACACTGAAGCTTTCTTT. Its translation: CASSQGQGNTEAFF.

The chain employs TRBV13 and TRBJ1-1, with TRBD1 as a possible D gene (6 bases). CDR1 and CDR2 (germline): PRHDT, FYEKMQ (reference sequence). V gave up 7 bases and J gave up 8 bases, with 17 bases separating them. CDR3 size: 13 residues. The CDR3 here is CASTQGGTLEAFF. Written as DNA, the CDR3 is TGTGCCAGCACCCAAGGTGGGACATTGGAAGCTTTCTTT.

This clone was seen more than once but under ten times. The chain joins TRBV2 to TRBJ1-2; 12 bases are shared with TRBD1. This CDR3 is built from 16 residues. The V segment lost 6 bases and the J segment 5 bases; nucleotides outside the gene matches: 10. The germline gives CDR1 SNHLY, CDR2 FYNNEI. The CDR3 spells CASSRDRGLSGYGYTF. CDR3 DNA sequence: TGTGCCAGCAGCCGGGACAGGGGGCTATCGGGGTATGGCTACACCTTC.

The V and J genes are TRBV7-6 and TRBJ1-2; TRBD1 matches 7 bases. J lost 6 bases, V lost 5 bases, and 9 bases had no gene match. From germline, CDR1 is SGHVS and CDR2 FNYEAQ. The CDR3 has 14 residues. CDR3 in DNA: TGTGCCAGCAGCGACCGGACAGGTTTCGATGGCTACACCTTC. Residues: CASSDRTGFDGYTF.

The J gene is TRBJ2-7, the V gene TRBV13, with 7 bases identical to TRBD2. This CDR3 spans 16 amino acids. The germline V gene encodes CDR1 PRHDT and CDR2 FYEKMQ (reference sequence). Germline trimming cut 5 bases from V and 0 bases from J; bases unmatched to any gene: 10. The CDR3 loop is CASSPLGVAGSYEQYF. The DNA for the CDR3 is TGTGCCAGCAGCCCACTTGGAGTAGCGGGCTCCTACGAGCAGTACTTC. Complete variable domain (other parts from reference TRBV13 and TRBJ2-7): AAGVIQSPRHLIKEKRETATLKCYPIPRHDTVYWYQQGPGQDPQFLISFYEKMQSDKGSIPDRFSAQQFSDYHSELNMSSLELGDSALYFCASSPLGVAGSYEQYFGPGTRLTVT.

The chain combines TRBV19 with TRBJ2-1; 8 bases fit TRBD2. V shed 3 bases, J shed 9 bases, and the junction held 7 bases outside the gene matches. CDR1 and CDR2 from the germline V gene are LNHDA and SQIVND (reference sequence). The CDR3 loop spans 14 amino acids. Here the CDR3 reads CASSISGGRPEQFF. The CDR3 bases are TGTGCCAGTAGTATTTCCGGCGGGAGGCCTGAGCAGTTCTTC.

Regarding this clone: Additional DNA sequences in this sample encode the identical CDR3. J is TRBJ2-5 and V is TRBV29-1; D tentatively fits TRBD1 or TRBD2 (5 bases each). V dropped 6 bases and J dropped 5 bases, with 7 bases sitting between them. Germline V gives CDR1 SQVTM, CDR2 ANQGSEA. The CDR3 spans 10 residues. The CDR3: CSVGEETQYF. In nucleotides, the CDR3 is TGCAGCGTGGGGGAGGAGACCCAGTACTTC.

The chain joins TRBV19 to TRBJ2-2; D uncertain. Germline-derived CDR1 and CDR2 are LNHDA and SQIVND (reference sequence). Deletions cut 9 bases from V and 10 bases from J, with 24 bases between. This CDR3 is 15 amino acids long. CDR3 bases: TGTGCCAGCCGTCGAGTGACCGGTCCTAAGGAGGAGCTGTTTTTT. As protein: CASRRVTGPKEELFF.

This chain joins TRBV2 and TRBJ1-1, with D uncertain. Deletions cut 7 bases from V and 12 bases from J, with 18 bases between. Germline lookup yields CDR1 SNHLY and CDR2 FYNNEI. The length of the CDR3 is 12 residues. As DNA, the CDR3 is TGTGCCAGCAAGGGTGAGAAAAAGGAGACTTTCTTT. Protein product: CASKGEKKETFF. Full variable domain (remainder filled in from reference TRBV2 and TRBJ1-1): EPEVTQTPSHQVTQMGQEVILRCVPISNHLYFYWYRQILGQKVEFLVSFYNNEISEKSEIFDDQFSVERPDGSNFTLKIRSTKLEDSAMYFCASKGEKKETFFGQGTRLTVV.

This chain joins TRBV5-1 and TRBJ2-3; no definite D call. The V gene lost 4 bases and the J gene lost 1 base, with 7 bases spanning the gap. The CDR3 runs to 13 residues. CDR1 is SGHRS and CDR2 is YFSETQ in the germline V gene. Written as DNA, the CDR3 is TGCGCCAGCAGCATGGACGGCACAGATACGCAGTATTTT. Translating it yields CASSMDGTDTQYF.

In the case of this clone: Other DNA sequences in this specimen translate into the identical CDR3. V and J are TRBV19 and TRBJ2-7; D is possibly TRBD1 (6 bases). V lost 5 bases, J lost 2 bases, and 10 bases lay in between. Germline V gene lookup returns CDR1 LNHDA and CDR2 SQIVND (reference sequence). This CDR3 is 13 amino acids long. The CDR3 DNA reads as TGTGCCAGTAGTGCGACAGGCGCCTACGAGCAGTACTTC. It yields the protein CASSATGAYEQYF.

Remarks on this clone: Other DNA sequences from this sample encode an identical CDR3 as well. CDR3 in amino acids: CASSVAGTGELFF. CDR3 nucleotide sequence: TGTGCCAGCAGCGTGGCGGGCACCGGGGAGCTGTTTTTT. This sequence joins TRBV9 and TRBJ2-2, with D possibly matching TRBD2 (5 bases). Trimming stripped 2 bases from V and 4 bases from J, with 6 bases between. Germline V gene lookup returns CDR1 SGDLS and CDR2 YYNGEE. This CDR3 is built from 13 residues.